The T cell receptor (beta chain) described here comes from a study of siplizumab effects on memory and regulatory T cells (dated by TCRdb to 2018 to 2020). Context from the whole study: The effect of the anti-CD2 antibody siplizumab on alloreactive T-cell subsets was examined in allogeneic mixed lymphocyte reactions constructed from human PBMCs. Broad study findings and their caveats: In reactions with siplizumab, an average of roughly 69% of mappable alloreactive CD4+ clones were Treg-derived, compared with 25% to 30% in control reactions. Because sequences below about 10^-5 frequency were poorly captured, only a minor fraction of alloreactive clones could be mapped to unstimulated subsets. Unstimulated naive T cells appeared to be more diverse than memory T cells, and naive cells seemed to make a substantial contribution to the alloresponse. No functional confirmation was obtained for the suppressive function of proliferating Tregs from siplizumab cultures. Roughly 75-95% of proliferating CD4+ or CD8+ clones could not be assigned a naive or memory phenotype. The cumulative frequency of alloreactive sequences traceable to unstimulated CD4+ memory T cells was significantly reduced by siplizumab.

Sorted unstimulated T cells and proliferating T cells recovered from mixed lymphocyte reactions underwent TCRbeta CDR3 sequencing. Fresh whole blood from about ten HLA-typed healthy donors served as the source for isolating PBMCs. The CDR3 numbers 12 residues from cysteine through phenylalanine. Only the CDR3 DNA is retained, 36 bases long and in frame from the first base. Deletion took 8 bases off V and 4 bases off J, with a span of 12 bases between the germline ends. CDR1 SGHDN and CDR2 FVKESK are derived from the germline V gene. The receptor library was made with the immunoSEQ multiplex PCR assay. Each sample had around 100,000 TCR templates assayed by the deep sequencing platform. Genomic DNA extracted from sorted T cells was used for TCRbeta CDR3 sequencing. As for the original processing: The R programming language was used for the clonal analysis of the TCRbeta CDR3 data. Alloreactive CD4+ and CD8+ clones were defined by comparing unstimulated samples with post-reaction CFSE-low samples. Regulatory or non-regulatory origin of alloreactive CD4+ clones was assigned by matching sequences to the sorted unstimulated Treg and non-Treg repertoires. Entries here come from immuneACCESS through TCRdb and include only in-frame sequences with V and J called. Some clones fail to appear in such tables; in the studies checked, an unresolved V gene covers under half of the shortfall, and the cause of the remainder is unknown. The DNA gave D and trimming, while V, J and clone size come from that table. Across this sample there are about 50,000 clones, with roughly 92% seen only once. The top ten clonotypes cover roughly 18% of the sample.

Comment on this clone: Its antigen is unknown. Base qualities are not provided; no much larger clone lies one nucleotide away.

The V and J genes are TRBV14 and TRBJ2-7, with an unclear D gene assignment. The TCR was taken from a human donor in good health. Sequencing was done on a sample of CD8+ T cells sorted from blood. The DNA sequence follows: TGTGCCAGCTCCCCGAGTTTTTACGAGCAGTACTTC. It specifies CASSPSFYEQYF.